Listed below are T cell receptor beta chains from one sample, sequenced in a study of blood T cell repertoires in COVID-19. Assay: immunoSEQ multiplex PCR; the TCRdb copy retains only in-frame clones and omits some. This sample has 180,000 or so clones, with about 83% found just once. Sequenced material: PBMCs or T cells enriched from blood (not recorded which). The receptors shown here come from a woman in her 30s who had recovered from COVID-19. The CDR3 runs from the conserved cysteine through the conserved F or W. Each record gives: clone size, D gene, V gene, J gene, CDR3 protein, CDR3 DNA. The D gene is left open where the match is weak. Not all rows give a size; the values are once, few, many and, for expanded clones, a class.

>-|-|TRBV24-1|TRBJ2-4
CATSDLVWRRRGKKLAKNIQYF
TGTGCCACCAGTGATTTGGTCTGGAGACGCCGAGGGAAGAAACTAGCCAAAAACATTCAGTACTTC
>-|TRBD1|TRBV11-3|TRBJ2-7
CASSRGQGDEQYF
TGTGCCAGCAGCCGAGGACAGGGGGACGAGCAGTACTTC
>-|-|TRBV28|TRBJ1-2
CASSAGDYGYTF
TGTGCCAGCAGCGCAGGCGACTATGGCTACACCTTC
>-|-|TRBV5-1|TRBJ2-7
CASSLEQAKGEQYF
TGCGCCAGCAGCTTGGAACAGGCGAAAGGAGAGCAGTACTTC
>-|TRBD1|TRBV29-1|TRBJ2-1
CSVEPGGTEQFF
TGCAGCGTTGAACCAGGGGGCACTGAGCAGTTCTTC
>-|TRBD2|TRBV3-1/TRBV3-2|TRBJ2-2
CASSQFSASGNTGELFF
TGTGCCAGCAGCCAATTCTCCGCTAGCGGTAACACCGGGGAGCTGTTTTTT
>few|TRBD2|TRBV5-4|TRBJ2-1
CASSLRREVNNEQFF
TGTGCCAGCAGCTTGAGACGGGAGGTAAACAATGAGCAGTTCTTC
>-|TRBD2|TRBV6-5|TRBJ2-1
CASSHLTSGSYEQFF
TGTGCCAGCAGTCATTTGACTAGCGGGAGCTATGAGCAGTTCTTC
>-|-|TRBV3-1/TRBV3-2|TRBJ2-3
CASSQSSGEDTQYF
TGTGCCAGCAGCCAATCTTCGGGAGAGGATACGCAGTATTTT
>-|-|TRBV15|TRBJ1-2
CATSREGLTGDFNYGYTF
TGTGCCACCAGCAGAGAGGGGTTGACAGGAGACTTTAACTATGGCTACACCTTC
>-|-|TRBV5-1|TRBJ2-3
CASSLGRDTDTQYF
TGCGCCAGCAGCTTAGGTCGGGACACAGATACGCAGTATTTT
>-|-|TRBV5-4|TRBJ1-2
CASSFRGSSYGYTF
TGTGCCAGCAGCTTCAGGGGAAGCAGCTATGGCTACACCTTC
>-|-|TRBV28|TRBJ2-5
CASSPGQLETQYF
TGTGCCAGCAGTCCCGGACAGTTGGAGACCCAGTACTTC
>-|TRBD1|TRBV9|TRBJ1-1
CASSETGGFGMVPEAFF
TGTGCCAGCAGCGAGACAGGGGGTTTTGGTATGGTTCCTGAAGCTTTCTTT